Presented here are 18 T cell receptor beta chains from one specimen sequenced in a study of T cells after yellow fever vaccination. A single record per CDR3 protein comes from TCRdb applying MiXCR to the 5' RACE reads. In the table there are approximately 580,000 distinct CDR3 sequences, about 17% of which are singletons. Sequencing was performed on PBMCs, taken 5 to 6 days after the first yellow fever vaccination. The receptors derive from a man younger than 30 who received the YFV17D yellow fever vaccine.

This clonotype has only a few counts. V and J are TRBV12-3 or TRBV12-4 and TRBJ1-6; D is undetermined. CDR3 length: 10 residues. V dropped 1 base and J dropped 13 bases, with 2 bases sitting between them. This chain's CDR3 is CASSLGPLHF. The DNA for the CDR3 is TGTGCCAGCAGTTTAGGGCCCCTCCACTTT.

The J gene is TRBJ1-1, the V gene TRBV6-1; no firm D call. With 6 bases removed from V and 5 bases from J, the gap between germline ends came to 22 bases. CDR1 and CDR2 (germline): MNHNS, SASEGT. This CDR3 comprises 16 residues. CDR3 in amino acids: CASSVPPQAGKTEAFF. In nucleotides, the CDR3 is TGTGCCAGCAGCGTTCCCCCTCAGGCCGGTAAAACTGAAGCTTTCTTT.

The rearrangement joins TRBV29-1 to TRBJ1-2, with unresolved D. V lost 7 bases and J 8 bases, leaving 23 bases between the germline ends. Germline values: CDR1 SQVTM, CDR2 ANQGSEA. The CDR3 consists of 14 residues. The CDR3, as DNA: TGCAGCGCCGTGAGGACGGGTTCAACGCGAGGCTACACCTTC. Protein product: CSAVRTGSTRGYTF.

The chain is built from TRBV4-1 and TRBJ2-3, with 11 bases lining up with TRBD2. This CDR3 has 19 amino acids. V was clipped by 0 bases and J by 0 bases; unmatched bases: 8. Germline CDR1 is MGHRA and CDR2 is YSYEKL. The CDR3 protein is CASSQDRLAGGTSTDTQYF. The CDR3 region has the DNA TGCGCCAGCAGCCAAGATAGGCTAGCGGGGGGTACAAGCACAGATACGCAGTATTTT.

This clonotype was seen repeatedly, ten times or more. V is TRBV29-1 and J is TRBJ2-5; D unclear. V was pared by 0 bases and J by 5 bases, with 4 bases between. CDR1 and CDR2 (germline): SQVTM, ANQGSEA. The CDR3 is made up of 11 amino acids. CDR3 loop: CSVEEGETQYF. The CDR3 nucleotides are TGCAGCGTTGAAGAGGGGGAGACCCAGTACTTC.

This clonotype turned up a few times. The chain combines TRBV30 with TRBJ2-7; 8 bases agree with TRBD1. Germline CDR1 GTSNPN, CDR2 SVGIG (reference sequence). CDR3 size: 14 residues. Trimming removed 0 bases from V and 4 bases from J; junction bases left unmatched: 5. CDR3 DNA: TGTGCCTGGAGTGTACTGACAGGGGATTACGAGCAGTACTTC. Its protein product is CAWSVLTGDYEQYF.

This chain links TRBV4-2 with TRBJ1-1; the match to TRBD1 covers 11 bases. CDR1 LGHNA and CDR2 YNFKEQ come from the germline V gene. The CDR3 spans 17 residues. J lost 3 bases, V lost 1 base, and 7 bases had no gene match. The CDR3: CASSQVADRGPHTEAFF. CDR3 in DNA: TGTGCCAGCAGCCAAGTTGCGGACAGGGGGCCCCACACTGAAGCTTTCTTT.

This clonotype was seen a few times. This chain links TRBV5-6 with TRBJ2-2; D is tentatively TRBD1 or TRBD2 (6 bases each). In germline, CDR1 is SGHDT, CDR2 YYEEEE. V was pared by 2 bases and J by 7 bases, with 15 bases between. This CDR3 region has 15 residues. CDR3 DNA: TGTGCCAGCAGCTTCCGGGGGCCTTTTGTCGGGGAGCTGTTTTTT. The encoded protein is CASSFRGPFVGELFF.

The chain uses TRBV10-2 and TRBJ2-5; 11 nucleotides agree with TRBD2. Germline V gene lookup returns CDR1 WSHSY and CDR2 SAAADI. The V and J ends lost 7 bases and 10 bases, in that order; junction bases with no gene match: 8. The CDR3 loop spans 13 amino acids. CDR3 sequence: CASKISGGEDQYF. CDR3 bases: TGCGCCAGCAAGATTAGCGGGGGGGAGGACCAGTACTTC.

This rearrangement joins TRBV19 to TRBJ1-5; D gene unclear. V lost 3 bases, J lost 4 bases, and 10 bases lay in between. There are 14 residues in the CDR3. Germline V gene sequence: CDR1 LNHDA, CDR2 SQIVND (reference sequence). CDR3 DNA: TGTGCCAGTAGTATGCGGCGGTCAAATCAGCCCCAGCATTTT. Protein product: CASSMRRSNQPQHF.

The chain joins TRBV7-3 to TRBJ2-3; TRBD2 matches 12 bases. CDR1 is SGHTA and CDR2 is FQGTGA in the germline V gene. J gave up 2 bases and V 5 bases, and 8 bases lay outside the gene matches. CDR3 length equals 17 residues. CDR3: CASSPLGLAGYTDTQYF. CDR3 DNA sequence: TGTGCCAGCAGCCCACTCGGACTAGCGGGGTACACAGATACGCAGTATTTT.

There are a few counts of this clonotype. This chain uses TRBV4-3 with TRBJ2-1; 12 bases fit TRBD2. There are 16 residues in the CDR3. In germline, CDR1 is LGHNA, CDR2 YSLEER. Unmatched junction bases numbered 7, after V lost 3 bases and J lost 7 bases. CDR3 bases: TGCGCCAGCAGCCATTCTAGCGGGGGGGCTTGGAATGAGCAGTTCTTC. Encoded protein: CASSHSSGGAWNEQFF.

This clonotype was picked up one time. The J gene is TRBJ2-7, the V gene TRBV21-1. TRBV21-1 is flagged as a pseudogene. The CDR3 covers 12 residues. The DNA of the CDR3 is TGTGCCAGCAGCTATTGCTACTACGAGCAGTACTTC. Translating it yields CASSYCYYEQYF.

The chain recombines TRBV20-1 with TRBJ2-5; 8 positions agree with TRBD1. Germline assignment: CDR1 DFQATT and CDR2 SNEGSKA (reference sequence). CDR3 length: 14 residues. J gave up 4 bases and V 3 bases, and 7 bases lay outside the gene matches. The CDR3 DNA follows: TGCAGTGCTAGCCCCCGGACAGGGTTAGAGACCCAGTACTTC. This sequence encodes CSASPRTGLETQYF.

The gene calls are TRBV18 and TRBJ2-1, with D maybe TRBD1 (6 bases). Trimming took 2 bases from V and 3 from J, leaving 14 bases between them. Germline V CDR1 and CDR2: KGHSH, LQKENI. This CDR3 is built from 16 residues. In nucleotides, the CDR3 is TGTGCCAGCTCACCAAGTGGTGACAGGATCTACAATGAGCAGTTCTTC. Protein: CASSPSGDRIYNEQFF.

This sequence joins TRBV9 and TRBJ2-2; D not resolved. Germline assignment: CDR1 SGDLS and CDR2 YYNGEE. The V end lost 2 bases, the J end lost 4 bases, and 18 bases lay between the germline ends. This CDR3 is built from 17 residues. CDR3 protein: CASSVSSYTTGTGELFF. The CDR3 bases are TGTGCCAGCAGCGTTAGTTCCTATACGACGGGCACCGGGGAGCTGTTTTTT.

This clonotype was observed a handful of times. The chain employs TRBV7-8 and TRBJ1-4; D call uncertain. The CDR3 length is 14 residues. V was clipped by 4 bases and J by 14 bases, with 20 bases between them. Germline V gives CDR1 SGHVS, CDR2 FQNEAQ. This CDR3 is CASSSAIRRAELFF. DNA for the CDR3: TGTGCCAGCAGCTCCGCCATCCGGAGGGCAGAGCTGTTTTTT.

There are a few counts of this clonotype. The J gene is TRBJ1-6, the V gene TRBV20-1, with D unclear. CDR3 length: 16 residues. Between the trimmed V and J ends, which lost 3 bases and 2 bases, there was a span of 14 bases. CDR1 and CDR2 (germline): DFQATT, SNEGSKA (reference sequence). The CDR3: CSARNFQAAYNSPLHF. CDR3 DNA sequence: TGCAGTGCTAGGAATTTCCAGGCTGCCTATAATTCACCCCTCCACTTT.